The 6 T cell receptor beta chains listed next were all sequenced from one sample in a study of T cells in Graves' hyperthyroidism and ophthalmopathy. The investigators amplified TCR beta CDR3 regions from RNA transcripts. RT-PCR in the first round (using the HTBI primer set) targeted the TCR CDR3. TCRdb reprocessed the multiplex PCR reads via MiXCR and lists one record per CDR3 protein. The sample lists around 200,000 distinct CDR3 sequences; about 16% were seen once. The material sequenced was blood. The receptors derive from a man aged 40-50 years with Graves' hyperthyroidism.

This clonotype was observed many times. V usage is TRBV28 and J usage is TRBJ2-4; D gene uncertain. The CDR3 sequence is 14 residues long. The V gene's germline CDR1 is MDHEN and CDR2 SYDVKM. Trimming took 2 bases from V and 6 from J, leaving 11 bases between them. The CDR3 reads CASSLARTTNIQYF. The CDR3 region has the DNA TGTGCCAGCAGTTTAGCTAGAACGACAAACATTCAGTACTTC.

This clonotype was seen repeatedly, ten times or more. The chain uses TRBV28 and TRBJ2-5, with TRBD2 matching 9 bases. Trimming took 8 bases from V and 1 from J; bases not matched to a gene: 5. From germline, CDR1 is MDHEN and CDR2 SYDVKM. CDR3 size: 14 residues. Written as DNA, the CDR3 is TGTGCCAGCTCCAGAGCGGGGGGCCAAGAGACCCAGTACTTC. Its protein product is CASSRAGGQETQYF. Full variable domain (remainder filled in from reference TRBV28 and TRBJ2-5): DVKVTQSSRYLVKRTGEKVFLECVQDMDHENMFWYRQDPGLGLRLIYFSYDVKMKEKGDIPEGYSVSREKKERFSLILESASTNQTSMYLCASSRAGGQETQYFGPGTRLLVL.

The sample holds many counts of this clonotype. The CDR3 reads CASSLTPLGQETQYF. CDR3 bases: TGTGCCAGCAGCTTAACCCCCCTGGGCCAAGAGACCCAGTACTTC. V gene TRBV7-3 combines with J gene TRBJ2-5; D gene ambiguous. This CDR3 is 15 amino acids long. The V gene's germline CDR1 is SGHTA and CDR2 FQGTGA. V was cut by 0 bases and J by 1 base, with 9 bases left in between.

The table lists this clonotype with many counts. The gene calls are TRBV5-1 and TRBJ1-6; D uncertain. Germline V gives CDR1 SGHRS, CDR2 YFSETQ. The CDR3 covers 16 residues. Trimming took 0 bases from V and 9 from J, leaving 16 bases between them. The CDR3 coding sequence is TGCGCCAGCAGCTTGGGTCAACACGGAGCGGGTTCACCCCTCCACTTT. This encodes CASSLGQHGAGSPLHF.

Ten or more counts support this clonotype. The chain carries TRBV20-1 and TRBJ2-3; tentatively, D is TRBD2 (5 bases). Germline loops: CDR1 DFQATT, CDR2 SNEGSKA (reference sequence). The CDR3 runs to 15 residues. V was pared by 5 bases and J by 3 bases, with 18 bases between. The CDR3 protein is CSAPAAASGTDTQYF. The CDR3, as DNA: TGCAGTGCTCCAGCGGCTGCCTCCGGGACAGATACGCAGTATTTT.

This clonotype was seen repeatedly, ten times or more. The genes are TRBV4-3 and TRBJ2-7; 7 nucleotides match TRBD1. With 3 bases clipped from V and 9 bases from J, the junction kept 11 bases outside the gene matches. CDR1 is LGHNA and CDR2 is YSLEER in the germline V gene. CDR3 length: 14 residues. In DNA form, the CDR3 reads TGCGCCAGCAGCCACGGAGGAACAGGGGCTGGGCAGTACTTC. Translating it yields CASSHGGTGAGQYF.